Following are 10 T cell receptor beta chains from one sample sequenced in a study of cytomegalovirus exposure and HLA in healthy donors. The primer mix had 60 Vbeta and 13 Jbeta primers. TCRdb's table, derived via immunoSEQ multiplex PCR, lists solely in-frame clones and lacks some. The sample lists approximately 180,000 clones, under 85% seen once, with about 4.9% in the top ten. The sequenced sample was PBMCs. The receptor set was obtained from a man between 18 and 35 years old in good health and CMV-seronegative.

The rearrangement uses TRBV10-2 and TRBJ2-7, with D hard to call. The germline V gene has CDR1 WSHSY and CDR2 SAAADI. This CDR3 spans 11 amino acids. Trimming removed 2 bases at V and 3 bases at J, with 2 bases between. The CDR3 region has the DNA TGCGCCAGCAGTGAGCTCTACGAGCAGTACTTC. Translation: CASSELYEQYF.

The chain is built from TRBV7-9 and TRBJ2-5; TRBD2 agrees at 8 bases. The CDR3 sequence is 18 residues long. The germline gives CDR1 SEHNR, CDR2 FQNEAQ (reference sequence). V lost 5 bases and J lost 2; bases outside the gene matches: 16. CDR3 bases: TGTGCCAGCAGCCTAAGGGAGACGCGGACTAGCACACAAGAGACCCAGTACTTC. It yields the protein CASSLRETRTSTQETQYF.

The V gene is TRBV5-1, the J gene TRBJ2-2; 8 nucleotides agree with TRBD1. CDR3 size: 17 residues. Losses at the gene ends were 0 bases for V and 6 bases for J; bases not matched to a gene: 10. The V gene's germline CDR1 is SGHRS and CDR2 YFSETQ. CDR3 DNA: TGCGCCAGCAGCTTGGGAAGGGCCGACAGGGGACCCGGGGAGCTGTTTTTT. It encodes CASSLGRADRGPGELFF.

CDR3 region: CASSTAGTDYEQYF. The CDR3 DNA follows: TGTGCCAGCAGCACGGCCGGGACAGACTACGAGCAGTACTTC. V is TRBV7-8 and J is TRBJ2-7, with TRBD1 matching over 7 bases. Trimming took 5 bases from V and 3 from J; bases not matched to a gene: 7. Germline V CDR1 and CDR2: SGHVS, FQNEAQ. This CDR3 contains 14 residues.

In its sample, this clone was seen once. This rearrangement joins TRBV19 to TRBJ2-5; D is undetermined. Per the germline V gene, CDR1 is LNHDA and CDR2 is SQIVND (reference sequence). V lost 5 bases and J 5 bases, leaving 6 bases between the germline ends. This CDR3 region has 11 residues. CDR3 loop: CASSARETQYF. The CDR3, as DNA: TGTGCCAGTAGTGCTAGGGAGACCCAGTACTTC.

This chain's CDR3 is CASSSTGHEQYF. The CDR3 DNA is TGTGCCAGCTCGTCGACAGGGCACGAGCAGTACTTC. This chain uses TRBV18 with TRBJ2-5, with TRBD1 identical over 7 bases. The tail of the sequence fits TRBJ2-7 better, so the J call may be wrong. Germline-derived CDR1 and CDR2 are KGHSH and LQKENI. The CDR3 is made up of 12 amino acids.

This clone was picked up one time. This sequence joins TRBV14 and TRBJ2-5; D unresolved. The CDR3 length is 13 residues. Per the germline V gene, CDR1 is SGHDN and CDR2 is FVKESK. The V gene lost 6 bases and the J gene lost 0 bases, with 8 bases spanning the gap. The CDR3 DNA is TGTGCCAGCAGGAACGGGTACCAAGAGACCCAGTACTTC. This gives the protein CASRNGYQETQYF.

This rearrangement joins TRBV5-1 to TRBJ2-7; possible D gene TRBD1, 5 bases. Trimming pared 1 base from V and 0 bases from J, leaving 11 bases between. This CDR3 has 15 residues. CDR1 and CDR2 (germline): SGHRS, YFSETQ. The CDR3 DNA reads as TGCGCCAGCAGCTTGATTCCCAGGGACTCCTACGAGCAGTACTTC. Translated: CASSLIPRDSYEQYF.

The CDR3 spells CASSSPDRAEQYF. CDR3 bases: TGTGCCAGCAGTTCGCCCGACAGGGCCGAGCAGTACTTC. This chain links TRBV11-3 with TRBJ2-7; 7 bases align to TRBD1. After removal of 6 bases from V and 6 bases from J, the junction contained 8 bases not matched to a gene. Per the germline V gene, CDR1 is SGHNT and CDR2 is YENEEA. CDR3 length: 13 residues.

The rearrangement links TRBV4-2 to TRBJ2-1, with D tentatively TRBD2 (5 bases). Per the germline V gene, CDR1 is LGHNA and CDR2 is YNFKEQ. Trimming cost V 0 bases and J 7 bases, with 16 bases left between them. This CDR3 has 16 residues. In DNA form, the CDR3 reads TGTGCCAGCAGCCAAGATTCAGCGGTGGGAGAGAATGAGCAGTTCTTC. Its translation is CASSQDSAVGENEQFF.